The present TCR beta chain was sequenced within a study of shared T cell receptors in the human thymus (dated by TCRdb to the early 2020s). In the study overall: The study examined how self-reactive, shared T-cell receptor alpha chains are generated in the human thymus.

Library preparation employed the immunoSEQ multiplex PCR assay. In TCRdb, the immuneACCESS table is reduced to in-frame sequences with V and J assigned. These tables do not hold every clone; where another copy was compared, an unresolved V gene accounts for under half, and the others remain unexplained. The sample includes approximately 580,000 clones, with roughly 74% observed a single time. The top ten constitute less than 0.015% of the sample. The CDR1 and CDR2 encoded by the germline V gene are LGHNA and YNFKEQ. V is reduced by 4 bases and J by 0 bases, leaving a spacing of 10 bases between them. The CDR3 covers 16 residues, taking in both the cysteine and the phenylalanine. The DNA shown is the 48-base CDR3, in frame from base 1. About this clone: This clone's antigen is unknown. There are no base qualities to consult, and no much larger clone falls within one base.

The same data also contributed to another study, on human thymus T cells. The second paper further reports: Immunologically healthy infants undergoing open corrective cardiac surgery for congenital heart defects in Finland were used as donors. Thymus tissue was obtained as surgical resects removed during corrective cardiac surgery. Usage of V and J gene segments appeared to be biased in both the thymic and the peripheral blood repertoires. The related research found that thymic TCR repertoires overlapped highly between unrelated individuals. The study used seven to nine infant thymus samples plus four related peripheral blood samples to characterize TCR alpha and beta repertoires. The infant donors were about 6 to 244 days old, and the cohort included more than five males and a couple of females. After being mechanically released from the tissue, thymocytes were kept at -70 degrees C in pellets of about 8.5-32 million cells. A QIAsymphony instrument was used to extract genomic DNA from frozen cell pellets. The immunoSEQ multiplex PCR assay was used to amplify the TCRB and TCRAD loci from a standardized amount of quality-controlled genomic DNA. The amplicons spanned the V(D)J region and were long enough to cover the CDR3 and allow V and J genes to be identified. Through the commercial immunoSEQ service, the amplicons were sequenced on an Illumina platform. Primer bias and sequencing errors were corrected as previously described, and TCRAD and TCRB were defined on the basis of the IMGT database. The repertoires were analysed using immunoSEQ Analyzer 3.0 and VDJTools for basic statistics, V/J segment usage, diversity estimates, rarefaction and pairwise overlap. Diversity was estimated using the Chao1, ChaoE, Efron-Thisted, Shannon and inverse Simpson indices, and was also estimated on datasets down-sampled to the size of the smallest sample. Repertoire overlap was assessed by strict matching of CDR3 nucleotide sequence, V gene and J gene, and clustering was done by Jaccard-based multidimensional scaling. On average, about 800,000 unique TCRB clonotypes were obtained from thymus samples, compared with about 84,000 from blood samples.

The chain uses TRBV4-2 and TRBJ2-6, with the D gene call left open. The source of this sequence is a boy in the first two years of life with a congenital heart defect. Donor details come from another sample of the same person, matched by shared clones. The sequenced material came from thymocytes. The sequenced DNA: TGTGCCAGCAGCCCTTATGTCTGCTCTGGGGCCAACGTCCTGACTTTC. Its protein product is CASSPYVCSGANVLTF.